This T cell receptor (beta chain) is drawn from a study of blood T cell repertoires in COVID-19. Overall study: Samples representing acute and convalescent COVID-19 were sourced from the United States, Italy and Spain.

This clone was observed a single time. The junction departs from germline at one end; a sequencing error may be responsible. The assay was immunoSEQ multiplex PCR, and TCRdb's table has in-frame clones only and misses some. The table records about 90,000 clones, roughly 77% of them present only once. This receptor was identified in a human donor in a cohort sampled during active COVID-19. The sample taken for sequencing was peripheral blood.

CDR3 region: CASSPGTVYQETQYF. The CDR3 coding sequence is TGTGCTAGCAGCCCCGGGACAGTTTACCAAGAGACCCAGTACTTC. The rearrangement links TRBV7-7 to TRBJ2-5; 7 nucleotides align to TRBD1. Germline V lookup: CDR1 SSHAT, CDR2 FNYEAQ (reference sequence). The CDR3 contains 15 residues.